Each of the 7 T cell receptor beta chains below was sequenced from the same sample in a study of blood T cell repertoires in COVID-19. Profiled with immunoSEQ multiplex PCR; TCRdb holds only in-frame clones, not every one. The table lists fewer than 150,000 clones, about 85% of them singletons, with roughly an eighth in the top ten. Input material: peripheral blood. The receptors originated from a human donor in a cohort sampled during active COVID-19.

The V gene is TRBV21-1, the J gene TRBJ1-5; the D call in the table, TRBD1, was not verified against the DNA. TRBV21-1 is a pseudogene segment. The CDR3 consists of 20 residues. CDR3 in amino acids: CASSKKVQDKWRGSNQPQHF. The CDR3 coding sequence is TGTGCCAGCAGCAAAAAAGTACAGGACAAATGGCGAGGAAGCAATCAGCCCCAGCATTTT.

This clone was seen a single time. This chain uses TRBV3-1 (or the pseudogene TRBV3-2) with TRBJ2-7; the D gene is possibly TRBD2 (6 bases). Per germline, CDR1 LGHDT and CDR2 YNNKEL (reference sequence). The CDR3 runs to 15 residues. V was shortened by 0 bases and J by 6 bases, with 15 bases between the two germline ends. CDR3 residues: CASSQELVLGGEQYF. CDR3 nucleotide sequence: TGTGCCAGCAGCCAAGAGTTGGTTTTGGGAGGCGAGCAGTACTTC.

This chain joins TRBV5-1 and TRBJ1-6; the match to TRBD1 covers 10 bases. V shed 3 bases and J 9 bases; nucleotides not matched to a gene: 6. Germline CDR1 is SGHRS and CDR2 is YFSETQ. The CDR3 runs 15 residues. This chain's CDR3 is CASSWGQGISSPLHF. CDR3 nucleotides: TGCGCCAGCAGCTGGGGACAGGGGATTAGTTCACCCCTCCACTTT.

This chain links TRBV7-9 with TRBJ2-7, with a possible D match to TRBD2 (6 bases). V shed 4 bases and J shed 3 bases, with 7 bases lying between them. The CDR3 has 12 residues. Germline CDR1 SEHNR, CDR2 FQNEAQ (reference sequence). CDR3 nucleotides: TGTGCCAGCAGCTCGGGACTCTACGAGCAGTACTTC. It is translated as CASSSGLYEQYF.

The chain uses TRBV18 and TRBJ1-2, with D unclear. Trimming took off 4 bases at V and 8 bases at J, with 14 bases between the two ends. CDR1 and CDR2 from the germline V gene are KGHSH and LQKENI. There are 13 residues in the CDR3. In DNA form, the CDR3 reads TGTGCCAGCTCACGAACCGGGTCTCAGGGCTACACCTTC. Translation gives CASSRTGSQGYTF.

This clone was detected once. V gene TRBV24-1 combines with J gene TRBJ2-5; TRBD2 aligns across 7 bases. This CDR3 region has 14 residues. Losses at the gene ends were 9 bases for V and 4 bases for J; bases not matched to a gene: 10. From germline, CDR1 is KGHDR and CDR2 SFDVKD. DNA of the CDR3: TGTGCCACCTCAAGCGGGGAGTGGGGAGAGACCCAGTACTTC. It specifies CATSSGEWGETQYF.

This clone was detected only a few times. The CDR3 coding sequence is TGCGCCAGCAGTGAGTATGAGACAGGGCAACAGCCCCAGCATTTT. Its protein is CASSEYETGQQPQHF. The genes are TRBV10-2 and TRBJ1-5; TRBD1 matches 7 bases. This CDR3 contains 15 residues. Germline CDR1 and CDR2: WSHSY and SAAADI. V shed 1 base, J shed 7 bases, and the junction held 7 bases outside the gene matches.